This T cell receptor beta chain was identified during a study of regulatory T cells in long-lasting Graves disease. Libraries of TCR beta came from iRepertoire HTBI primers plus Arm-PCR of CDR3 regions. TCRdb reprocessed the multiplex PCR reads with MiXCR, giving one entry per CDR3 protein. In the table there are 400,000 to 500,000 distinct CDR3 sequences, 14% of which are singletons. The time point is: newly diagnosed GD, antithyroid drugs for less than 3 months. The TCR library was made from RNA extracted from PBMCs. This clonotype was seen ten or more times. Looked up from germline, CDR1 is MNHNS and CDR2 is SASEGT. The CDR3 is 16 amino acids. Unmatched junction bases numbered 8, after V lost 6 bases and J lost 0 bases. The data were also submitted as part of a second study, on T cells in Graves' hyperthyroidism and ophthalmopathy. That source notes: The model identified upcoming ophthalmopathy a median about six months ahead of onset.

The receptor's source is a woman between 45 and 60 years old with Graves disease. Sequencing used peripheral blood mononuclear cells (PBMCs), obtained at new diagnosis, from a patient treated with antithyroid drugs. The chain is built from TRBV6-1 and TRBJ2-7, with TRBD1 matching 10 bases. As DNA, the CDR3 is TGTGCCAGCAGGAGGGACAGGGGACCCTACTCCTACGAGCAGTACTTC. It specifies CASRRDRGPYSYEQYF.